The entry that follows covers one T cell receptor beta chain sequence. There is no known antigen for this receptor. No much larger clonotype is one base removed from it; base qualities were not supplied. CDR1 SGHTA and CDR2 FQGNSA are derived from the germline V gene. V and J are truncated by 2 bases and 6 bases respectively, leaving an intervening sequence of 16 bases. The CDR3 covers 15 residues, taking in both the cysteine and the phenylalanine. Only the CDR3 region is kept as DNA, spanning 45 bases read in frame from base 1. The data originate from a study of shared clonotypes between healthy human individuals (dated by TCRdb to about 2020). About the full investigation: A couple of women and a few men aged 18 to 49 years were included in the cohort. For each donor, CD4 naive and CD4 memory were each run on three plates, CD8 naive on two plates, and CD8 memory on one plate. The study deeply sequenced blood TCR repertoires of about five healthy adults to estimate repertoire size and the extent of clonotype sharing between individuals. Different laboratories and diverse techniques were used to prepare libraries and sequence TCR repertoires, to increase sequencing depth and limit assay-specific biases. Per donor, leukapheresis produced somewhere between about 0.85 and 8.9 billion PBMCs. What the study reported, not specific to this receptor: The small number of donors limited the genetic and exposure-history diversity represented. Naive subsets generally had larger estimated clonotype richness than memory subsets did. Rarefaction of sorted-subset datasets indicated incomplete sequencing despite the large sequencing depth. Across a few donors, about 4.5% of naive CD4, over 3% of naive CD8, approximately 2.5% of memory CD4, and under 0.45% of memory CD8 clonotypes were shared. Pairwise subsampling indicated that sequencing depth was expected to affect the degree of clonotype sharing among donors. Sampling was restricted to blood, and TCR repertoires in tissue are likely to differ from TCR repertoires in blood. Compared with non-shared clonotypes, the clonotypes found in all four sorted-subset donors had higher generation probabilities.

Using the deep immunoSEQ assay, multiplex PCR amplified TCR CDR3 regions from genomic DNA. For each cell subset, the extracted genomic DNA was distributed evenly across all wells of several immunoSEQ 96-well plates, and each plate served as one replicate. For sorted subsets, roughly 0.2 ug genomic DNA, equal to 30,000 or so T cell genomes, was loaded into each replicate PCR. Purified libraries were quantified with a Qubit 3.0 fluorometer, sized on a Bioanalyzer 2100, and re-quantified with the KAPA Library Quantification kit. Each immunoSEQ 96-well plate was sequenced on its own single-read 150-cycle Illumina NextSeq 550 flow cell. As for the authors' bioinformatics: Because only junctional sequences without quality scores were contained in the immunoSEQ output, filtering matching that applied to full-length reads could not be performed. Sequences were annotated with PyIR, a Python wrapper for IgBLAST v1.9, and V/J genes and CDR3 were assigned using IMGT germline references. Any read was removed if the V/J assignment was weak (E-value above 1e-6), the CDR3 was missing, or the read contained stop codons, out-of-frame junctions, or ambiguous translated residues. V3J clonotypes were defined by identical inferred V gene, J gene, and CDR3 amino acid sequence. The percentage overlap between two repertoires was calculated by dividing the number of shared unique clonotypes by the size of the smaller repertoire. RTK rarefaction, the Chao1 estimator, and Recon v2.1 estimates of unobserved clonotypes were used to assess repertoire richness. Generation probabilities were computed with OLGA for all TCRbeta clonotypes obtained by the gDNA method from a few donors. TCRdb's version of the immuneACCESS table is confined to in-frame rearrangements and falls short of the full clone set. An unresolved V gene accounts for under half of the shortfall where checked; the remainder is of unknown origin. The V and J calls and clone size are taken from that table; D and trimming were inferred from the DNA. Present in this sample are some 1,100,000 clones, 70% to 80% of which were seen just once. 0.5% to 0.6% of the sample is in the top ten clones.

Healthy HIV-negative adults with no recently reported acute infections or vaccinations were included as donors. Every donor was a Caucasian adult living in Nashville, Tennessee, USA. CD4+ T cells were enriched by magnetic negative selection, after which naive cells were positively selected on CD45RA and the negative fraction was taken as the memory subset. Blood was obtained by leukapheresis, after which PBMCs were separated by Ficoll-Histopaque density gradient centrifugation and cryopreserved in liquid nitrogen vapor phase. Analytical flow cytometry was used to check the purity and quantity of every magnetically sorted T cell population. Each sorted fraction had its genomic DNA isolated and then quantified by UV absorbance on a Nanodrop 2000c.

Here the chain combines TRBV7-2 and TRBJ1-1; 5 matching bases give a weak D call of TRBD1. The receptor's source is a man between 18 and 35 years old in good health. Some clones in this sample may be carry-over from other donors' samples. The sequencing sample was made of memory CD4+ T cells from PBMCs. What the cell subset or site label conveys for this sample: CD45RA-negative fraction. The nucleotide sequence reads as follows: TGTGCCAGCAGCTTAAGTTTTGGGACCCGGGCTGAAGCTTTCTTT. The resulting protein is CASSLSFGTRAEAFF.